This TCR beta chain was identified in a study of T cells in Graves' hyperthyroidism and ophthalmopathy. Overall study findings and caveats: Model-based prediction identified ophthalmopathy a median approximately 6.2 months prior to its onset.

The CDR3 regions of TCR beta were amplified from RNA transcripts. The primer set for the first-round RT-PCR of the TCR CDR3 was HTBI. TCRdb re-called the multiplex PCR reads with MiXCR, one entry per CDR3 protein. The sample has fewer than 250,000 distinct CDR3 sequences; more than 20% are singletons. In the ophthalmopathy cohort, Clinical Activity Score was at least 3, NOSPECS grade at least 4, and duration under 3 months. On the basis of clinical symptoms, serum thyroxine and TRAb, thyroid ultrasound and orbital computed tomography, diagnoses were made. The sample holds many counts of this clonotype. Its antigen is unidentified. Sequencing was carried out using blood. This TCR derives from a woman aged 40 to 55 with Graves' ophthalmopathy.

The CDR3 sequence is CASKTLSQETQYF. In DNA form, the CDR3 reads TGTGCCAGCAAGACACTTTCCCAAGAGACCCAGTACTTC. The chain links TRBV2 to TRBJ2-5; D gene uncertain. This CDR3 comprises 13 residues. Germline values: CDR1 SNHLY, CDR2 FYNNEI. V shed 7 bases and J shed 1 base, with 10 bases lying between them.